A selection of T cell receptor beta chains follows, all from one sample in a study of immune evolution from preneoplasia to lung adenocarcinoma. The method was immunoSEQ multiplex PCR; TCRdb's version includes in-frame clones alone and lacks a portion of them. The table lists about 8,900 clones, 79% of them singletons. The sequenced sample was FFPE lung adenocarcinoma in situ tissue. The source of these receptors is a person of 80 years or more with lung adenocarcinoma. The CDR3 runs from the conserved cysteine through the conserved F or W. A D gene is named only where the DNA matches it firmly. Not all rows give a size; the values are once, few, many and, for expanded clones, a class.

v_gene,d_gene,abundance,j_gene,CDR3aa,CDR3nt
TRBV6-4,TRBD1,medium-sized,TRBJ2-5,CASNSTPGQNKTETQYF,TGTGCCAGCAATTCCACCCCGGGACAGAACAAGACGGAGACCCAGTACTTC
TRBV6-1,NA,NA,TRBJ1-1,CATTVQNTEAFF,TGTGCCACAACAGTCCAGAACACTGAAGCTTTCTTT
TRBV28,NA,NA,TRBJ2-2,CASMEPRQYGELFF,TGTGCCAGCATGGAACCCCGCCAATACGGGGAGCTGTTTTTT
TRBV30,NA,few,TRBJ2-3,CAWSRRGAQGGADTQYF,TGTGCCTGGAGTCGCCGGGGGGCTCAGGGAGGGGCAGATACGCAGTATTTT
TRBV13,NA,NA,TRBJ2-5,CASTLVGQETQYF,TGTGCCAGCACCCTCGTAGGGCAAGAGACCCAGTACTTC
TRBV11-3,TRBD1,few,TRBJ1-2,CASSPGQGHYGYTF,TGTGCCAGCAGCCCAGGACAGGGCCACTATGGCTACACCTTC
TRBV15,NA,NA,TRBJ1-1,CATSRDRGRVIEAFF,TGTGCCACCAGCAGAGATAGGGGCCGCGTAATAGAAGCTTTCTTT
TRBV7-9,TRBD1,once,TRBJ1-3,CASSSDRVAGNTIYF,TGTGCCAGCAGCTCCGACAGGGTTGCTGGAAACACCATATATTTT
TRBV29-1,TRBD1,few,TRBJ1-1,CSVDRDRAAFF,TGCAGCGTTGACCGGGACAGGGCTGCTTTCTTT
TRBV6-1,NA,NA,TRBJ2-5,CASSEVRKETQYF,TGTGCCAGCAGTGAAGTACGGAAAGAGACCCAGTACTTC
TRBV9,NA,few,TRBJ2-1,CASSVLAYNEQFF,TGTGCCAGCAGCGTATTGGCATACAATGAGCAGTTCTTC
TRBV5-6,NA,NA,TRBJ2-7,CASSDGVKSEQYF,TGTGCCAGTTCAGACGGGGTAAAATCCGAGCAGTACTTC
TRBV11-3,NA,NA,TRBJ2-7,CASSLLGVCFTYEQYF,TGTGCCAGCAGCTTACTCGGGGTGTGTTTCACCTACGAGCAGTACTTC
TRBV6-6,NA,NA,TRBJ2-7,CASSYSGSSYEQYF,TGTGCCAGCAGTTACTCAGGGAGCTCCTACGAGCAGTACTTC
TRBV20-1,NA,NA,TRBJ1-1,CSARDSPEAFF,TGCAGTGCTAGAGATAGCCCTGAAGCTTTCTTT
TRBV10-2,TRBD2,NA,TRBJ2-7,CASSALLAGGEQYF,TGCGCCAGCAGTGCTCTACTAGCGGGGGGCGAGCAGTACTTC
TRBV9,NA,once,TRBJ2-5,CASSVGGREGETQYF,TGTGCCAGCAGCGTAGGGGGGCGAGAGGGAGAGACCCAGTACTTC
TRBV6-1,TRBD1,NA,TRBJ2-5,CASRRDRGRETQYF,TGTGCCAGCAGGCGGGACAGGGGGCGAGAGACCCAGTACTTC
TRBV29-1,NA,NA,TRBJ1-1,CSVVNTEAFF,TGCAGCGTTGTGAACACTGAAGCTTTCTTT
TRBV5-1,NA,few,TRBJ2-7,CASSPGGVGYEQYF,TGCGCCAGCAGCCCGGGCGGGGTGGGCTACGAGCAGTACTTC
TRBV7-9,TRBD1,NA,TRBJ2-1,CASSLAGTGGRNEQFF,TGTGCCAGCAGTTTGGCCGGGACAGGGGGCCGGAATGAGCAGTTCTTC
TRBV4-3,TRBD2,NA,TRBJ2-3,CASSQEGEGSGLTDTQYF,TGCGCCAGCAGCCAAGAAGGGGAGGGAAGCGGACTCACAGATACGCAGTATTTT
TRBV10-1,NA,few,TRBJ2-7,CASSRDPSAYEQYF,TGCGCCAGCAGCAGGGACCCGTCGGCCTACGAGCAGTACTTC
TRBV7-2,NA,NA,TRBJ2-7,CASSFGLHSTYEQYF,TGTGCCAGCAGCTTCGGACTCCACTCCACCTACGAGCAGTACTTC
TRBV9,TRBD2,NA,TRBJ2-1,CASSVYPAGAYNEQFF,TGTGCCAGCAGCGTATACCCAGCGGGGGCATACAATGAGCAGTTCTTC
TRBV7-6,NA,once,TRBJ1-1,CASSLSENTEAFF,TGTGCCAGCAGCTTATCGGAAAACACTGAAGCTTTCTTT
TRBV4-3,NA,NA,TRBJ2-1,CASSPRAEFYNEQFF,TGCGCCAGCAGCCCACGGGCAGAATTCTACAATGAGCAGTTCTTC
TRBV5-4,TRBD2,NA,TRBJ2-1,CASSFIAGENNEQFF,TGTGCCAGCAGCTTTATAGCGGGGGAAAACAATGAGCAGTTCTTC
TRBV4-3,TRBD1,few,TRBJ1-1,CASSQGSGGTEAFF,TGCGCCAGCAGCCAAGGATCAGGGGGCACTGAAGCTTTCTTT
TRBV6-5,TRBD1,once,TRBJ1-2,CASSSGQGVGYTF,TGTGCCAGCAGTTCAGGGCAGGGGGTTGGCTACACCTTC
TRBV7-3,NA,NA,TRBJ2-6,CASSLWGSGANVLTF,TGTGCCAGCAGCTTATGGGGGTCTGGGGCCAACGTCCTGACTTTC
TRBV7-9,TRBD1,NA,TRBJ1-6,CASSFRTGEGSPLHF,TGTGCCAGCAGCTTTCGGACAGGGGAAGGTTCACCCCTCCACTTT
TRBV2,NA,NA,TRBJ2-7,CAIHRDAYEQYF,TGTGCCATTCACAGGGATGCCTACGAGCAGTACTTC
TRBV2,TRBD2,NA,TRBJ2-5,CASSEDSASGGTQYF,TGTGCCAGCAGTGAAGATTCTGCTAGCGGGGGGACCCAGTACTTC
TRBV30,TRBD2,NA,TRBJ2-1,CALADYNEQFF,TGTGCACTAGCGGACTACAATGAGCAGTTCTTC
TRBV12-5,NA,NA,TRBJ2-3,CASGLANTDTQYF,TGTGCTAGTGGTTTAGCAAACACAGATACGCAGTATTTT
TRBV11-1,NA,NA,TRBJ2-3,CASSLDLSTDTQYF,TGTGCCAGCAGCTTAGACTTGAGCACAGATACGCAGTATTTT
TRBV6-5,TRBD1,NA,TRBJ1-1,CASSPSSTGGTEAFF,TGTGCCAGCAGTCCGTCATCGACAGGGGGGACTGAAGCTTTCTTT
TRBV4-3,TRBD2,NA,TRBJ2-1,CASSPAGYNEQFF,TGCGCCAGCAGCCCAGCGGGGTACAATGAGCAGTTCTTC
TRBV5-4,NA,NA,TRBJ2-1,CASSPTGYNEQFF,TGTGCCAGCAGCCCTACAGGCTACAATGAGCAGTTCTTC
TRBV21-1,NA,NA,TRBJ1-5,CASSNGQLRQVPRSRRNQPQHF,TGTGCCAGCAGCAATGGTCAACTACGGCAGGTGCCACGCAGTCGACGCAATCAGCCCCAGCATTTT
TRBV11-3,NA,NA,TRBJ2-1,CASSLDPAFSYNEQFF,TGTGCCAGCAGCTTAGATCCAGCGTTCTCCTACAATGAGCAGTTCTTC
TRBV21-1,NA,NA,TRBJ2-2,CASSKVDSGVNTGELFF,TGTGCCAGCAGCAAAGTCGATAGCGGGGTTAACACCGGGGAGCTGTTTTTT
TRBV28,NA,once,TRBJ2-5,CASSPGGGTAKTQYF,TGTGCCAGCAGCCCCGGCGGAGGGACCGCGAAGACCCAGTACTTC
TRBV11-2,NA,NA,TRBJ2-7,CASSIQTTGSEQYF,TGTGCCAGCAGCATACAGACCACAGGGAGCGAGCAGTACTTC
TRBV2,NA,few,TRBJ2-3,CASSEWVVGDTQYF,TGTGCCAGCAGTGAATGGGTCGTTGGAGATACGCAGTATTTT
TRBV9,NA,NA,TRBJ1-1,CASSVAVGTEAFF,TGTGCCAGCAGCGTAGCTGTGGGCACTGAAGCTTTCTTT
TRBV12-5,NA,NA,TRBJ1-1,CASGLLDSPSNTEAFF,TGTGCTAGTGGTTTGTTGGATAGTCCCTCGAACACTGAAGCTTTCTTT
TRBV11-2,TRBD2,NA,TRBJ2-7,CASRRLSGGLPYEQYF,TGTGCCAGCAGGAGACTTAGCGGGGGGTTGCCCTACGAGCAGTACTTC
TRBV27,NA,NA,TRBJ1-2,CASSSTRLGGYTF,TGTGCCAGCAGCTCCACGAGACTAGGGGGCTACACCTTC
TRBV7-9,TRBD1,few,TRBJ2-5,CASSSGQPMETQYF,TGTGCCAGCAGCTCGGGACAGCCGATGGAGACCCAGTACTTC
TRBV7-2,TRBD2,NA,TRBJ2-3,CASSLGYSGGAGLTDTQYF,TGTGCCAGCAGCTTAGGTTATAGCGGGGGGGCGGGTTTAACAGATACGCAGTATTTT
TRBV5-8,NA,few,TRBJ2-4,CASRPKGNIQYF,TGTGCCAGCAGGCCCAAGGGCAACATTCAGTACTTC
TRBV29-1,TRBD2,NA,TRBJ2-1,CSVGLAGGYNEQFF,TGCAGCGTTGGTCTAGCGGGGGGTTACAATGAGCAGTTCTTC
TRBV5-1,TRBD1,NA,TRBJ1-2,CASSKGQGEGYTF,TGCGCCAGCAGCAAGGGACAGGGTGAGGGCTACACCTTC